The rows below give T cell receptor beta chains drawn from one sample of a study of T cells in localized non-small cell lung cancer. Repertoires were generated with immunoSEQ multiplex PCR, while TCRdb's copy carries only in-frame clones and drops some. The sample lists around 79,000 clones; 80% were seen once. The material sequenced was PBMCs, taken before any cancer treatment. The receptor source for this set is a man aged 35-75 years with stage II squamous cell lung carcinoma. Each CDR3 is given with its conserved first and last residue. Fields, in order: D gene, V gene, J gene, clone size, CDR3 protein, CDR3 DNA. A D gene is named only where the DNA matches it firmly. Expanded clones get a size class; other rows say once, few or many, or leave the size out.

D: NA; V: TRBV5-5; J: TRBJ1-2; size: NA; CDR3: CASSSVGRGFGYGYTF; DNA: TGTGCCAGCAGCTCGGTCGGACGGGGTTTTGGGTATGGCTACACCTTC
D: NA; V: TRBV4-3; J: TRBJ1-2; size: NA; CDR3: CASSQDRPTWEVRYTF; DNA: TGCGCCAGCAGCCAAGATAGGCCCACGTGGGAAGTTCGCTACACCTTC
D: TRBD1; V: TRBV25-1; J: TRBJ1-4; size: NA; CDR3: CASSVGWDSYEKLFF; DNA: TGTGCCAGCAGTGTGGGGTGGGACAGTTATGAAAAACTGTTTTTT
D: NA; V: TRBV12-5; J: TRBJ1-2; size: NA; CDR3: CASGGIRGEGYGYTF; DNA: TGTGCTAGTGGCGGAATTAGGGGAGAGGGCTATGGCTACACCTTC
D: NA; V: TRBV13; J: TRBJ2-1; size: once; CDR3: CASSGDPFFTSYSDEQFF; DNA: TGTGCCAGCAGCGGAGACCCGTTTTTCACGTCGTATTCGGATGAGCAGTTCTTC
D: NA; V: TRBV27; J: TRBJ2-3; size: NA; CDR3: CASSLSALATSTDTQYF; DNA: TGTGCCAGCAGTTTATCTGCGTTGGCCACTAGCACAGATACGCAGTATTTT
D: TRBD2; V: TRBV9; J: TRBJ2-7; size: NA; CDR3: CASSRGEKAEQYF; DNA: TGTGCCAGCAGCCGGGGGGAAAAGGCCGAGCAGTACTTC
D: TRBD2; V: TRBV7-9; J: TRBJ2-6; size: NA; CDR3: CASSVGGAGANVLTF; DNA: TGTGCCAGCAGCGTCGGGGGGGCCGGGGCCAACGTCCTGACTTTC
D: NA; V: TRBV7-2; J: TRBJ1-5; size: NA; CDR3: CASSPTEGYNQPQHF; DNA: TGTGCCAGCAGCCCCACCGAGGGCTACAATCAGCCCCAGCATTTT
D: NA; V: TRBV6-5; J: TRBJ1-2; size: NA; CDR3: CASSRGFYGYTF; DNA: TGTGCCAGCAGCCGAGGGTTTTATGGCTACACCTTC
D: NA; V: TRBV14; J: TRBJ1-6; size: NA; CDR3: CASSRGLNHSPLHF; DNA: TGTGCCAGCAGCCGAGGACTGAATCATTCACCCCTCCACTTT
D: NA; V: TRBV7-9; J: TRBJ2-3; size: NA; CDR3: CASSLEWLGGTDTQYF; DNA: TGTGCCAGCAGCTTAGAGTGGCTCGGGGGCACAGATACGCAGTATTTT
D: TRBD1; V: TRBV5-8; J: TRBJ1-1; size: few; CDR3: CASSLATGAANTEAFF; DNA: TGTGCCAGCAGCTTGGCCACAGGGGCCGCGAACACTGAAGCTTTCTTT
D: TRBD1; V: TRBV28; J: TRBJ1-4; size: few; CDR3: CASRPGQGLREKLFF; DNA: TGTGCCAGCAGACCGGGACAGGGGCTTAGGGAAAAACTGTTTTTT
D: TRBD2; V: TRBV19; J: TRBJ2-3; size: NA; CDR3: CASSIVSGRTVAQYF; DNA: TGTGCCAGTAGTATAGTTAGCGGGAGAACAGTAGCGCAGTATTTT
D: TRBD1; V: TRBV5-4; J: TRBJ2-2; size: NA; CDR3: CASSPGKGATGELFF; DNA: TGTGCCAGCAGCCCGGGGAAGGGGGCGACCGGGGAGCTGTTTTTT
D: TRBD2; V: TRBV27; J: TRBJ2-2; size: NA; CDR3: CASSPGLAGGNTGELFF; DNA: TGTGCCAGCAGCCCGGGACTAGCGGGGGGTAACACCGGGGAGCTGTTTTTT
D: NA; V: TRBV5-8; J: TRBJ2-7; size: few; CDR3: CASGRDGSYEQYF; DNA: TGTGCCAGCGGCCGGGACGGCTCCTACGAGCAGTACTTC
D: NA; V: TRBV6-6; J: TRBJ2-3; size: NA; CDR3: CASKPGLARTDTQYF; DNA: TGTGCCAGCAAGCCAGGACTCGCCCGCACAGATACGCAGTATTTT
D: TRBD2; V: TRBV9; J: TRBJ2-3; size: NA; CDR3: CASSVAPSGRTDTQYF; DNA: TGTGCCAGCAGCGTAGCCCCTAGCGGGCGCACAGATACGCAGTATTTT
D: NA; V: TRBV9; J: TRBJ2-3; size: NA; CDR3: CASSVAQYTDTQYF; DNA: TGTGCCAGCAGCGTAGCCCAGTACACAGATACGCAGTATTTT
D: NA; V: TRBV7-3; J: TRBJ2-3; size: once; CDR3: CASSVSALDTQYF; DNA: TGTGCCAGCAGCGTCAGTGCCCTAGATACGCAGTATTTT
D: NA; V: TRBV29-1; J: TRBJ2-5; size: NA; CDR3: CSAQDGKETQYF; DNA: TGCAGCGCTCAGGACGGGAAAGAGACCCAGTACTTC
D: NA; V: TRBV28; J: TRBJ1-3; size: NA; CDR3: CASTLFGSANTIYF; DNA: TGTGCCAGTACCCTCTTTGGGTCCGCCAACACCATATATTTT
D: NA; V: TRBV7-9; J: TRBJ2-1; size: few; CDR3: CASSRGGDEQFF; DNA: TGTGCCAGCAGCCGAGGGGGGGATGAGCAGTTCTTC
D: NA; V: TRBV9; J: TRBJ1-3; size: once; CDR3: CASSVQGGGSGNTIYF; DNA: TGTGCCAGCAGCGTACAGGGTGGGGGCTCTGGAAACACCATATATTTT
D: TRBD1; V: TRBV2; J: TRBJ1-5; size: NA; CDR3: CASSARDRQQPQHF; DNA: TGTGCCAGCAGTGCCCGGGACAGGCAGCAGCCCCAGCATTTT
D: NA; V: TRBV4-1; J: TRBJ2-7; size: NA; CDR3: CASSLEGYEQYF; DNA: TGCGCCAGCAGTCTGGAGGGTTACGAGCAGTACTTC
D: NA; V: TRBV6-1; J: TRBJ2-2; size: NA; CDR3: CASSRESPNTGELFF; DNA: TGTGCCAGCAGCAGGGAATCCCCGAACACCGGGGAGCTGTTTTTT
D: TRBD1; V: TRBV11-2; J: TRBJ1-6; size: NA; CDR3: CASSLVYQGAGSPLHF; DNA: TGTGCCAGCAGCTTAGTATATCAGGGGGCCGGTTCACCCCTCCACTTT
D: TRBD2; V: TRBV9; J: TRBJ2-4; size: NA; CDR3: CASSPWGRGDPEAKNIQYF; DNA: TGTGCCAGCAGCCCCTGGGGGCGGGGGGACCCCGAAGCCAAAAACATTCAGTACTTC
D: NA; V: TRBV5-4; J: TRBJ1-6; size: NA; CDR3: CASSEPTGRSPLHF; DNA: TGTGCCAGCAGCGAACCGACCGGGAGATCACCCCTCCACTTT
D: NA; V: TRBV29-1; J: TRBJ2-3; size: NA; CDR3: CSGISTDTQYF; DNA: TGCAGCGGAATTAGCACAGATACGCAGTATTTT
D: NA; V: TRBV5-1; J: TRBJ2-1; size: NA; CDR3: CASSSGTTRNEQFF; DNA: TGCGCCAGCAGCTCCGGGACCACTCGCAATGAGCAGTTCTTC
D: TRBD2; V: TRBV4-2; J: TRBJ2-1; size: few; CDR3: CASSRRQRDGSYNEQFF; DNA: TGTGCCAGCAGCCGTAGACAGCGGGATGGCTCCTACAATGAGCAGTTCTTC
D: TRBD1; V: TRBV7-9; J: TRBJ2-1; size: few; CDR3: CASSLLGQGAYEQFF; DNA: TGTGCCAGCAGCCTCCTTGGACAGGGGGCCTATGAGCAGTTCTTC
D: NA; V: TRBV9; J: TRBJ1-4; size: few; CDR3: CASSTSDRVEKLFF; DNA: TGTGCCAGCAGCACCTCCGACAGAGTAGAAAAACTGTTTTTT
D: TRBD1; V: TRBV7-2; J: TRBJ2-7; size: NA; CDR3: CASSGQGGEQYF; DNA: TGTGCCAGCAGCGGACAGGGAGGCGAGCAGTACTTC
D: TRBD1; V: TRBV6-6; J: TRBJ1-2; size: few; CDR3: CASSPGQGTNYGYTF; DNA: TGTGCCAGCAGCCCGGGACAGGGGACTAACTATGGCTACACCTTC
D: TRBD2; V: TRBV14; J: TRBJ2-3; size: NA; CDR3: CASSQWTSLYF; DNA: TGTGCCAGCAGCCAATGGACTAGTTTGTATTTT
D: NA; V: TRBV4-1; J: TRBJ1-1; size: NA; CDR3: CASSQAAGVSNTEAFF; DNA: TGCGCCAGCAGCCAAGCGGCAGGGGTTTCGAACACTGAAGCTTTCTTT
D: TRBD1; V: TRBV5-4; J: TRBJ1-1; size: few; CDR3: CASSKGRQGAVNTEAFF; DNA: TGTGCCAGCAGCAAAGGTCGACAGGGGGCGGTCAACACTGAAGCTTTCTTT
D: TRBD2; V: TRBV6-6; J: TRBJ2-3; size: NA; CDR3: CASGTSGKTDTQYF; DNA: TGTGCCAGCGGAACTAGCGGGAAGACAGATACGCAGTATTTT
D: TRBD1; V: TRBV7-9; J: TRBJ2-1; size: once; CDR3: CASSPRDRPESRLNEQFF; DNA: TGTGCCAGCAGCCCCCGGGACAGGCCTGAGAGCCGACTCAATGAGCAGTTCTTC